This T cell receptor (beta chain) was retrieved from a study of glioma-infiltrating T cells. On the study more broadly: Presurgical dexamethasone in glioma patients lasted six or fewer days.

About this clonotype: Its specificity is unknown.

Study-level results: Tissue-blood divergence was below expectation in non-neoplastic patients, above in gliomas. Shared blood CDR3 signature motifs marked patients with low tissue-blood divergence.

V lost 2 bases and J lost 0, with 12 bases in between. Germline V CDR1 and CDR2: LGHNA, YNFKEQ. CDR3 length: 16 residues. The iRepertoire nested amplicon-rescue multiplex PCR amplified TCR alpha and beta CDR3s from RNA. One-step reverse transcription and amplification started from about 100-400 ng of tissue mRNA or PBMC total RNA. In TCRdb, the multiplex PCR reads were re-called with MiXCR into one record per CDR3 protein. The data contain around 390,000 distinct CDR3 sequences, roughly two fifths of them seen just once; the ten biggest clones take up about 12%. Sequencing used glioma tissue, nonneoplastic brain tissue, or PBMCs (not recorded which). The sequence was collected from a human donor with low-grade glioma or glioblastoma, undergoing nonglioma brain surgery, or in good health (not recorded which). The chain uses TRBV4-2 and TRBJ2-3, with D tentatively TRBD2 (6 bases). CDR3 in DNA: TGTGCCAGCAGCCAATGCGTAGCGGATAGCACAGATACGCAGTATTTT. It specifies CASSQCVADSTDTQYF.